Following are 5 T cell receptor beta chains from one sample sequenced in a study of CD8 T cells in ankylosing spondylitis. TCRdb re-called the 5' RACE reads with MiXCR, one entry per CDR3 protein. This sample has about 150,000 distinct CDR3 sequences, with roughly a third found just once. Sequencing was carried out using synovial fluid, either unsorted or a sorted T cell fraction (not recorded which). Receptors were obtained from a male donor with ankylosing spondylitis.

The V and J genes are TRBV7-3 and TRBJ1-2; maybe TRBD1 (5 bases). V was clipped by 5 bases and J by 7 bases, with 14 bases between them. This CDR3 has 13 amino acids. Germline V gene data show CDR1 as SGHTA and CDR2 as FQGTGA. The CDR3 coding sequence is TGTGCCAGCAGCCCGTCCCGGGACGGTGGCTACACCTTC. Its protein product is CASSPSRDGGYTF. Drawing the rest from reference TRBV7-3 and TRBJ1-2, the complete variable domain is GAGVSQTPSNKVTEKGKYVELRCDPISGHTALYWYRQSLGQGPEFLIYFQGTGAADDSGLPNDRFFAVRPEGSVSTLKIQRTERGDSAVYLCASSPSRDGGYTFGSGTRLTVV.

The V call is TRBV5-1, the J call TRBJ2-1, with 12 bases lining up with TRBD2. The CDR3 has 17 residues. CDR1 and CDR2 from the germline V gene are SGHRS and YFSETQ. V was pared by 0 bases and J by 1 base, with 2 bases of the junction left unmatched. This chain's CDR3 is CASSLVTSGRSYNEQFF. In DNA, the CDR3 is TGCGCCAGCAGCTTGGTTACTAGCGGGAGGTCCTACAATGAGCAGTTCTTC.

This clonotype was seen a handful of times. CDR3 region: CSARDGGGSSYNEQFF. CDR3 in DNA: TGCAGTGCTAGAGATGGAGGCGGGAGTTCCTACAATGAGCAGTTCTTC. The rearrangement uses TRBV20-1 and TRBJ2-1; the match to TRBD2 covers 7 bases. The trim removed 0 bases at V and 1 base at J, leaving 6 bases unmatched. The germline V gene encodes CDR1 DFQATT and CDR2 SNEGSKA (reference sequence). CDR3 length equals 16 residues.

A few counts support this clonotype. This sequence joins TRBV14 and TRBJ2-7; no definite D call. The CDR3 covers 13 residues. CDR1 is SGHDN and CDR2 is FVKESK in the germline V gene. V dropped 1 base and J dropped 6 bases, with 10 bases sitting between them. This CDR3 reads CASSQVGVGEQYF. The DNA of the CDR3 is TGTGCCAGCAGCCAAGTTGGGGTTGGCGAGCAGTACTTC.

This clonotype was picked up a small number of times. The chain recombines TRBV12-3 or TRBV12-4 with TRBJ2-4, with D perhaps TRBD2 (7 bases). CDR3 length: 16 amino acids. Trimming took 0 bases from V and 1 from J, leaving 10 bases between them. The CDR3, as DNA: TGTGCCAGCAGTTTAGCGGGGGGGCTTGCCAAAAACATTCAGTACTTC. Translated, it gives CASSLAGGLAKNIQYF.